A single sample is the source of the 2 T cell receptor beta chains below, sequenced in a study of patients and donors after allogeneic stem cell transplantation. MiXCR, applied by TCRdb to the RT-PCR reads, yields one record per CDR3 protein. The table includes about 160,000 distinct CDR3 sequences, 20% to 25% detected once. Sequenced input: blood, either unsorted or a sorted T cell fraction (not recorded which). All receptors come from a human donor who was either an allogeneic HSCT recipient or a stem cell or donor lymphocyte infusion donor (not recorded which). It is not recorded whose cells these are; they may come from a transplant donor.

The gene calls are TRBV27 and TRBJ1-6; D is perhaps TRBD1 (6 bases). The germline V gene has CDR1 MNHEY and CDR2 SMNVEV (reference sequence). The V gene lost 1 base and the J gene lost 5 bases, with 18 bases spanning the gap. There are 18 residues in the CDR3. CDR3 loop: CASSLWPISGDHNSPLHF. The CDR3, as DNA: TGTGCCAGCAGTTTATGGCCGATCTCAGGGGATCATAATTCACCCCTCCACTTT.

This clonotype came up a few times. The chain is built from TRBV5-1 and TRBJ2-3; D is possibly TRBD2 (5 bases). Trimming took off 1 base at V and 2 bases at J, with 17 bases between the two ends. This CDR3 is 17 amino acids long. Germline V lookup: CDR1 SGHRS, CDR2 YFSETQ. Here the CDR3 reads CASSLIRRADFTDTQYF. In DNA, the CDR3 is TGCGCCAGCAGCTTGATTCGGCGGGCAGACTTCACAGATACGCAGTATTTT.